Below are 28 T cell receptor beta chains sequenced from a single sample in a study of preoperative IRX-2 immunotherapy in early breast cancer. Treatment given: preoperative locoregional IRX-2 cytokine immunotherapy. The repertoire was sequenced with immunoSEQ multiplex PCR; TCRdb's copy has only in-frame clones and lacks some. Here the sample spans about 98,000 clones, roughly 85% being singletons. Sequencing was performed on tumor tissue, taken after IRX-2 immunotherapy. These TCRs come from a human donor with breast cancer.

This clone came up once. The V and J genes are TRBV14 and TRBJ1-2; the D is unclear. The CDR3 consists of 15 residues. The germline V gene encodes CDR1 SGHDN and CDR2 FVKESK. Trimming took off 4 bases at V and 7 bases at J, with 19 bases between the two ends. CDR3 in DNA: TGTGCCAGCAGCCTGAGAGGTGGAGAATGGCGTGGCTACACCTTC. Translated, it gives CASSLRGGEWRGYTF. The variable domain in full, completed from reference TRBV14 and TRBJ1-2, reads EAGVTQFPSHSVIEKGQTVTLRCDPISGHDNLYWYRRVMGKEIKFLLHFVKESKQDESGMPNNRFLAERTGGTYSTLKVQPAELEDSGVYFCASSLRGGEWRGYTFGSGTRLTVV.

This chain uses TRBV19 with TRBJ2-1, with 8 bases that match TRBD2. V shed 6 bases, J shed 0 bases, and the junction held 4 bases outside the gene matches. Germline values: CDR1 LNHDA, CDR2 SQIVND (reference sequence). This CDR3 region has 15 residues. CDR3 sequence: CASRTLAGSYNEQFF. The CDR3 nucleotides read TGTGCCAGTAGAACCCTAGCGGGCTCCTACAATGAGCAGTTCTTC.

The chain links TRBV11-3 to TRBJ1-4, with D maybe TRBD1 (6 bases). Germline V gene data show CDR1 as SGHNT and CDR2 as YENEEA. This CDR3 comprises 16 residues. The germline V and J ends were trimmed by 5 bases and 8 bases, with 21 bases remaining between them. Written as DNA, the CDR3 is TGTGCCAGCAGCCAGGGGCTTTCTGGGCTAGGAGAAAAACTGTTTTTT. Its translation: CASSQGLSGLGEKLFF.

This clone was seen a handful of times. J is TRBJ1-6 and V is TRBV15; 7 bases map to TRBD1. There are 14 residues in the CDR3. The germline V gene encodes CDR1 LNHNV and CDR2 YYDKDF (reference sequence). Germline trimming cut 6 bases from V and 8 bases from J; bases unmatched to any gene: 7. CDR3 residues: CATRTGQPYSPLHF. CDR3 nucleotides: TGTGCCACCAGAACGGGACAGCCCTATTCACCCCTCCACTTT.

The chain links TRBV7-1 to TRBJ2-1, with 10 positions matching TRBD2. TRBV7-1 is an open reading frame whose function is uncertain. This CDR3 is built from 14 residues. Germline trimming cut 5 bases from V and 12 bases from J; bases unmatched to any gene: 10. CDR3 loop: CASSPEFSGRWQFF. As DNA, the CDR3 is TGTGCCAGCAGCCCTGAGTTTAGCGGGAGGTGGCAGTTCTTC.

V usage is TRBV19 and J usage is TRBJ2-1, with TRBD2 identical over 12 bases. This CDR3 has 15 residues. J was trimmed by 5 bases and V by 5 bases; bases with no gene match: 4. CDR1 and CDR2 (germline): LNHDA, SQIVND (reference sequence). The chain's CDR3 is CASSDRLAGDNEQFF. Here the CDR3 DNA reads TGTGCCAGTAGTGATCGACTAGCGGGAGACAATGAGCAGTTCTTC.

This chain links TRBV28 with TRBJ2-7, with D hard to call. CDR1 and CDR2 from the germline V gene are MDHEN and SYDVKM. V shed 2 bases and J shed 6 bases, with 11 bases lying between them. The CDR3 extends over 13 amino acids. The CDR3 loop reads CASSLVGVVEQYF. In nucleotides, the CDR3 is TGTGCCAGCAGTTTAGTAGGCGTGGTCGAGCAGTACTTC.

This clone was seen more than once but under ten times. The chain couples TRBV1 to TRBJ1-4. TRBV1 is designated a pseudogene. There are 16 residues in the CDR3. CDR3 bases: TGCGCCAGCAGCCAACCACCGTGGGGGATAGGAGAAAAACTGTTTTTT. This translates into CASSQPPWGIGEKLFF.

Of note for this clone: Mismatch with germline at one junction end may stem from a read error. The chain is built from TRBV6-8 and TRBJ1-5; the D is unclear. Germline V gene sequence: CDR1 MNHGY, CDR2 SAAAGT. The CDR3 is 13 residues long. The CDR3 protein is CAISAIANQPQHF. The CDR3 region has the DNA TGTGCCATCAGTGCTATTGCAAATCAGCCCCAGCATTTT.

V gene TRBV28 combines with J gene TRBJ2-1; possibly TRBD2 for D (5 bases). V was trimmed by 6 bases and J by 8 bases, leaving 11 bases between them. This CDR3 is built from 12 residues. CDR1 MDHEN and CDR2 SYDVKM come from the germline V gene. The CDR3 protein is CASSSTGDEQFF. The CDR3 DNA sequence: TGTGCCAGCAGCTCAACCGGGGATGAGCAGTTCTTC.

The table lists this clone with a count of one. The chain employs TRBV28 and TRBJ1-4; unclear D gene. In germline, CDR1 is MDHEN, CDR2 SYDVKM. V lost 4 bases to trimming and J lost 7 bases, with 13 bases between them. There are 14 residues in the CDR3. The CDR3 loop reads CASSSQRAGEKLFF. The CDR3, as DNA: TGTGCCAGCAGTTCCCAGCGAGCAGGTGAAAAACTGTTTTTT.

This clone was seen more than once but under ten times. The V and J genes are TRBV18 and TRBJ1-1; D is ambiguous. CDR1 and CDR2 from the germline V gene are KGHSH and LQKENI. This CDR3 has 12 residues. V was clipped by 4 bases and J by 7 bases, with 10 bases between them. CDR3 in amino acids: CASSQLGIEAFF. CDR3 DNA sequence: TGTGCCAGCTCACAATTGGGCATTGAAGCTTTCTTT. The entire variable domain, with the rest obtained from reference TRBV18 and TRBJ1-1, is as follows: NAGVMQNPRHLVRRRGQEARLRCSPMKGHSHVYWYRQLPEEGLKFMVYLQKENIIDESGMPKERFSAEFPKEGPSILRIQQVVRGDSAAYFCASSQLGIEAFFGQGTRLTVV.

This chain links TRBV28 with TRBJ1-2; no definite D call. V lost 5 bases and J lost 4, with 26 bases in between. The germline CDR1 and CDR2 sequences are MDHEN and SYDVKM. The CDR3 sequence is 18 residues long. The CDR3 is CASSPLRGREDRGYGYTF. CDR3 nucleotide sequence: TGTGCCAGCAGTCCCCTTCGAGGGAGGGAAGATCGAGGCTATGGCTACACCTTC.

This clone has more than one count but fewer than ten. The chain is built from TRBV6-8 and TRBJ1-6; 8 bases align to TRBD1. The CDR3 is 15 residues long. The V and J ends lost 6 bases and 7 bases, in that order; junction bases with no gene match: 8. Germline V CDR1 and CDR2: MNHGY, SAAAGT. The CDR3 region is CASRGTGTGNSPLHF. Here the CDR3 DNA reads TGTGCCAGCAGGGGGACCGGGACAGGCAATTCACCCCTCCACTTT.

This rearrangement joins TRBV29-1 to TRBJ2-1; 7 positions match TRBD1. Trimming removed 3 bases from V and 7 bases from J; junction bases left unmatched: 15. In germline, CDR1 is SQVTM, CDR2 ANQGSEA. CDR3 length: 16 residues. CDR3 coding DNA: TGCAGCGTTGATAGAGCGGCAGGGGGTCTGCGTAATGAGCAGTTCTTC. It specifies CSVDRAAGGLRNEQFF.

The chain joins TRBV1 to TRBJ2-3; no DNA check was done on the table's D call, TRBD2. TRBV1 is noted as a pseudogene. This CDR3 has 12 amino acids. CDR3: CASSLSGDTQYF. The CDR3 DNA reads TGCGCCAGCAGCCTTTCCGGGGATACGCAGTATTTT.

As regards this clone: An end of the junction does not agree with germline; a read error may underlie this. The V gene is TRBV5-1, the J gene TRBJ2-3; perhaps TRBD1 as D (5 bases). The CDR3 sequence is 14 residues long. CDR1 is SGHRS, CDR2 YFSETQ, per germline. CDR3 region: CASSLGQAADTQYF. DNA of the CDR3: TGCGCCAGTAGCTTGGGGCAGGCAGCAGATACGCAGTATTTT.

The chain carries TRBV19 and TRBJ1-1, with D maybe TRBD1 (5 bases). V was trimmed by 4 bases and J by 4 bases, leaving 10 bases between them. Germline lookup yields CDR1 LNHDA and CDR2 SQIVND (reference sequence). The CDR3 extends over 13 amino acids. CDR3 DNA: TGTGCCAGTAGTACCGAAAGGGGCACTGAAGCTTTCTTT. It codes for CASSTERGTEAFF.

This chain uses TRBV18 with TRBJ1-1, with TRBD1 matching over 9 bases. The CDR3 totals 18 residues. The germline V gene has CDR1 KGHSH and CDR2 LQKENI. V lost 3 bases, J lost 0 bases, and 11 bases stayed unmatched. CDR3 sequence reads: CASSPFRPGTGLNTEAFF. CDR3 sequence (DNA): TGTGCCAGCTCACCCTTTCGTCCCGGGACAGGGCTGAACACTGAAGCTTTCTTT.

The chain joins TRBV7-5 to TRBJ1-4; the table's D gene call, TRBD1, was not cross checked with the DNA. TRBV7-5 is reported as a pseudogene. CDR3 length: 16 residues. The CDR3, as DNA: TGTGCCAGCAGCCCCCGAGTCGACAGGTTTAATGAAAAACTGTTTTTT. Protein: CASSPRVDRFNEKLFF.

The chain is built from TRBV6-4 and TRBJ1-2; D gene unclear. Per germline, CDR1 MRHNA and CDR2 SNTAGT. The V gene lost 7 bases and the J gene lost 4 bases, with 7 bases spanning the gap. The CDR3 has 11 residues. CDR3 residues: CASNWIYGYTF. The CDR3 region has the DNA TGTGCCAGCAATTGGATCTATGGCTACACCTTC.

As concerns this clone: At least one base is unread or ambiguous, so its residue appears as X. V and J are TRBV7-7 and TRBJ2-3; TRBD2 matches 10 bases. The CDR3 is made up of 15 amino acids. Germline loops: CDR1 SSHAT, CDR2 FNYEAQ (reference sequence). With 4 bases clipped from V and 2 bases from J, the junction kept 3 bases outside the gene matches. The CDR3 is CASSXGLAXTDTQYF. As DNA, the CDR3 is TGTGCCAGCAGCTKGGGACTAGCGRACACAGATACGCAGTATTTT.

The chain employs TRBV15 and TRBJ1-5; a weak D match, TRBD1 (5 bases). V dropped 2 bases and J dropped 1 base, with 6 bases sitting between them. Germline CDR1 and CDR2: LNHNV and YYDKDF (reference sequence). The CDR3 contains 14 residues. CDR3 sequence (DNA): TGTGCCACCAGCAGACAGGGAAGCAATCAGCCCCAGCATTTT. Its protein is CATSRQGSNQPQHF.

The rearrangement links TRBV6-8 to TRBJ2-2; a possible D gene is TRBD1 (5 bases). This CDR3 region has 14 residues. Germline V gene sequence: CDR1 MNHGY, CDR2 SAAAGT. Between the trimmed V and J ends, which lost 11 bases and 0 bases, there was a span of 13 bases. The CDR3: CAADTPPNTGELFF. As DNA, the CDR3 is TGTGCCGCGGACACCCCCCCGAACACCGGGGAGCTGTTTTTT.

The chain has TRBV30 and TRBJ1-6; 9 bases are a match to TRBD1. Losses at the gene ends were 0 bases for V and 6 bases for J; bases not matched to a gene: 3. This CDR3 contains 15 residues. Germline V CDR1 and CDR2: GTSNPN, SVGIG (reference sequence). As DNA, the CDR3 is TGTGCCTGGAGTGTGGGGACAGGGCGTAATTCACCCCTCCACTTT. This gives the protein CAWSVGTGRNSPLHF.

This rearrangement joins TRBV28 to TRBJ1-2, with no clear D. The CDR3 length is 17 residues. The V end lost 4 bases, the J end lost 0 bases, and 18 bases lay between the germline ends. Per germline, CDR1 MDHEN and CDR2 SYDVKM. CDR3 residues: CASSSRSASAPNYGYTF. CDR3 nucleotide sequence: TGTGCCAGCAGTTCCCGGTCCGCTTCGGCCCCTAACTATGGCTACACCTTC.

V and J are TRBV19 and TRBJ2-1; a possible D gene is TRBD1 (6 bases). Germline V lookup: CDR1 LNHDA, CDR2 SQIVND (reference sequence). The CDR3 has 15 amino acids. V lost 3 bases to trimming and J lost 4 bases, with 13 bases between them. CDR3 sequence reads: CASSMGALGYNEQFF. The CDR3 region has the DNA TGTGCCAGTAGTATGGGGGCATTAGGGTACAATGAGCAGTTCTTC. Full variable domain (rest looked up from reference TRBV19 and TRBJ2-1): DGGITQSPKYLFRKEGQNVTLSCEQNLNHDAMYWYRQDPGQGLRLIYYSQIVNDFQKGDIAEGYSVSREKKESFPLTVTSAQKNPTAFYLCASSMGALGYNEQFFGPGTRLTVL.

The rearrangement uses TRBV18 and TRBJ1-1, with a possible D match to TRBD1 (6 bases). V lost 2 bases and J lost 7, with 17 bases in between. Germline V gene sequence: CDR1 KGHSH, CDR2 LQKENI. This CDR3 has 15 residues. The CDR3 spells CASSPEVRGKGEAFF. The CDR3 nucleotides read TGTGCCAGCTCACCAGAGGTCAGGGGAAAAGGTGAAGCTTTCTTT.